In its sample, the clone carrying this TCR beta chain was seen many times. This record comes from a study of molecular identifiers for immune sequencing clone quantification. Bulk libraries came from a prior protocol with listed TCR primers. TCRdb ran MiXCR on the PCR reads and lists one entry per CDR3 protein. Of about 640,000 distinct CDR3 sequences listed, roughly 21% are singletons. The source is a human donor in good health. Some libraries in this study had Jurkat cell RNA spiked in. Sequencing used naive CD8+ T cells from blood, with Jurkat cell RNA spiked in. Subset given: FACS-sorted CD8+CD4-CCR7+CD45RA+ naive T cells.

The CDR3 DNA follows: TGTGCCAGCAGCCTACCGCTCGGAGGGGGCGACCAGCCCCAGCATTTT. It codes for CASSLPLGGGDQPQHF. The gene calls are TRBV21-1 and TRBJ1-5; TRBD1 is the table's D call and was not checked against the DNA. TRBV21-1 is classified as a pseudogene. CDR3 length: 16 residues.